This T cell receptor (beta chain) was found in a study of T cell repertoires in cytomegalovirus infection. Study background: Recently identified HLA-C-restricted CMV epitopes were used, and well-studied HLA-B-restricted CMV epitopes were used as well. Shared public TCR beta signatures pointed to both CMV infection and a matching HLA type.

The study, taken as a whole, reports: Based on cumulative public TCR beta family frequency, carriers of CMV plus the relevant HLA were identified. The study found HLA-C-restricted CMV-specific TCR beta clonotypes dominating the ex vivo response.

TCRdb re-called the reads through MiXCR, storing one row per CDR3 protein. The sample contains under 850,000 distinct CDR3 sequences, around a third of which appear only once. With V trimmed by 6 bases and J by 7 bases, 6 bases remained unmatched. Germline assignment: CDR1 SGHTA and CDR2 FQGNSA. The CDR3 is made up of 14 amino acids. This clonotype was counted many times. What it binds is unknown. This clonotype was sampled from a human donor in good health (CMV status not recorded). Some clones in this sample may be carry-over from other donors' samples. This rearrangement joins TRBV7-2 to TRBJ1-4; 9 bases line up with TRBD1. The material sequenced was cultured PBMCs, taken from culture after CMV antigen stimulation. CDR3 sequence reads: CASSQDRGGEKLFF. The CDR3 nucleotides read TGTGCCAGCAGTCAGGACAGGGGCGGTGAAAAACTGTTTTTT.